The 27 T cell receptor beta chains in this list originate from one sample, sequenced in a study of T cell repertoires in cytomegalovirus infection. TCRdb analysed the reads with MiXCR anew, one entry per CDR3 protein. There are some 900,000 distinct CDR3 sequences in the sample; 32% occur only once, and about an eighth lies in the top ten. Antigen specificity for these receptors is unknown. Sequenced material: cultured CD8+ T cells from PBMCs, taken from culture after CMV antigen stimulation. These TCRs come from a human donor in good health (CMV status not recorded). Some clones in this sample may be carry-over from other donors' samples.

Only a few counts were recorded for this clonotype. The genes are TRBV13 and TRBJ2-1; 13 bases line up with TRBD2. Unmatched junction bases numbered 6, after V lost 6 bases and J lost 7 bases. The germline V gene has CDR1 PRHDT and CDR2 FYEKMQ (reference sequence). The CDR3 extends over 15 amino acids. The CDR3 DNA reads TGTGCCAGCAGTTTCGGGACTAGCGGGATGAATGAGCAGTTCTTC. Translating it yields CASSFGTSGMNEQFF.

The rearrangement links TRBV11-2 to TRBJ2-5; a weak D match, TRBD2 (5 bases). This CDR3 comprises 15 residues. Trimming removed 3 bases at V and 2 bases at J, with 13 bases between. CDR1 SGHAT and CDR2 FQNNGV come from the germline V gene. CDR3 sequence: CASSFRGRGQETQYF. The CDR3 DNA reads TGTGCCAGCAGCTTCCGGGGTAGAGGACAAGAGACCCAGTACTTC.

This clonotype appeared once. The rearrangement uses TRBV9 and TRBJ2-1; possibly TRBD2 for D (5 bases). The V gene's germline CDR1 is SGDLS and CDR2 YYNGEE. This CDR3 has 16 amino acids. V lost 2 bases and J lost 3, with 15 bases in between. The CDR3 is CASSVGLGWLYNEQFF. The CDR3 DNA follows: TGTGCCAGCAGCGTCGGACTGGGATGGCTCTACAATGAGCAGTTCTTC. The full variable domain, with the rest looked up from reference TRBV9 and TRBJ2-1, is DSGVTQTPKHLITATGQRVTLRCSPRSGDLSVYWYQQSLDQGLQFLIQYYNGEERAKGNILERFSAQQFPDLHSELNLSSLELGDSALYFCASSVGLGWLYNEQFFGPGTRLTVL.

The genes are TRBV5-5 and TRBJ1-1, with D unclear. This CDR3 region has 17 residues. The V gene lost 4 bases and the J gene lost 3 bases, with 22 bases spanning the gap. Germline CDR1 and CDR2: SGHKS and YYEKEE (reference sequence). This CDR3 is CASSATHAGLSDTEAFF. As DNA, the CDR3 is TGTGCCAGCAGCGCGACGCATGCGGGGTTGTCGGACACTGAAGCTTTCTTT. Variable domain in full (rest from reference TRBV5-5 and TRBJ1-1): DAGVTQSPTHLIKTRGQQVTLRCSPISGHKSVSWYQQVLGQGPQFIFQYYEKEERGRGNFPDRFSARQFPNYSSELNVNALLLGDSALYLCASSATHAGLSDTEAFFGQGTRLTVV.

In its sample, this clonotype was seen many times. This chain links TRBV7-2 with TRBJ2-7; 8 nucleotides match TRBD1. The CDR3 spans 16 residues. Germline V gene data show CDR1 as SGHTA and CDR2 as FQGNSA. Trimming took 6 bases from V and 0 from J; bases not matched to a gene: 10. The CDR3 spells CASRLPRDRTSYEQYF. The CDR3 DNA reads TGTGCCAGCAGACTTCCCCGGGACAGGACCTCCTACGAGCAGTACTTC.

The chain couples TRBV10-3 to TRBJ2-5; D not certain. The CDR3 loop spans 15 amino acids. V lost 3 bases and J lost 1, with 12 bases in between. Germline CDR1 is ENHRY and CDR2 is SYGVKD. Here the CDR3 reads CAISDPETLQETQYF. DNA of the CDR3: TGTGCCATCAGTGACCCAGAAACCCTCCAAGAGACCCAGTACTTC.

The chain links TRBV7-3 to TRBJ2-5; 7 bases are a match to TRBD2. V lost 5 bases, J lost 4 bases, and 10 bases stayed unmatched. Per the germline V gene, CDR1 is SGHTA and CDR2 is FQGTGA. The CDR3 is 15 amino acids. For the CDR3, the DNA is TGTGCCAGCAGCCCCTTCGTGGGGGGGGGAGAGACCCAGTACTTC. Amino acids: CASSPFVGGGETQYF.

About this clonotype: At one boundary the junction diverges from the germline segment, which might be a read error. The chain is built from TRBV9 and TRBJ2-3; D gene ambiguous. Germline assignment: CDR1 SGDLS and CDR2 YYNGEE. The CDR3 is 13 residues long. CDR3 sequence: CASSPEGTDKQYF. CDR3 nucleotide sequence: TGTGCCAGCAGCCCCGAAGGCACAGATAAGCAGTATTTT.

The rearrangement joins TRBV7-6 to TRBJ2-1, with TRBD1 matching over 7 bases. The CDR3 covers 17 residues. Per the germline V gene, CDR1 is SGHVS and CDR2 is FNYEAQ. The junction had 8 bases not matched to a gene; V was cut back by 3 bases and J by 0 bases. In nucleotides, the CDR3 is TGTGCCAGCAGCTTCAGCGTGGACAGGAGCTCCTACAATGAGCAGTTCTTC. As protein: CASSFSVDRSSYNEQFF.

In this sample, this clonotype turned up many times. The V gene is TRBV12-3 or TRBV12-4, the J gene TRBJ2-3, with 10 nucleotides matching TRBD2. The CDR3 sequence is 14 residues long. Unmatched junction bases numbered 4, after V lost 6 bases and J lost 4 bases. The CDR3 spells CASSKAGGPDTQYF. The CDR3, as DNA: TGTGCCAGCAGCAAAGCGGGGGGGCCAGATACGCAGTATTTT.

At least ten counts were recorded for this clonotype. The CDR3 sequence: CASSLGGGEGETQYF. CDR3 DNA sequence: TGTGCCAGCAGCTTAGGGGGAGGGGAGGGAGAGACCCAGTACTTC. The gene calls are TRBV7-6 and TRBJ2-5; TRBD2 matches 7 bases. From germline, CDR1 is SGHVS and CDR2 FNYEAQ. V lost 1 base to trimming and J lost 4 bases; unmatched junction nucleotides: 6. The CDR3 is 15 residues long.

This clonotype was observed a few times. The rearrangement joins TRBV19 to TRBJ2-5, with a tentative D call TRBD2 (6 bases). In germline, CDR1 is LNHDA, CDR2 SQIVND (reference sequence). This CDR3 has 13 amino acids. V dropped 7 bases and J dropped 5 bases, with 14 bases sitting between them. The CDR3 sequence: CASTPGGAETQYF. The CDR3 DNA follows: TGTGCCAGTACCCCCGGCGGGGCCGAGACCCAGTACTTC.

This clonotype showed up just a few times. For the CDR3, the DNA is TGTGCCATCAGTGAAAGAGACAGGGTGTACCAAGAGACCCAGTACTTC. It translates to CAISERDRVYQETQYF. This chain links TRBV10-3 with TRBJ2-5; 7 bases map to TRBD1. V was clipped by 3 bases and J by 0 bases; unmatched bases: 7. The CDR3 totals 16 residues. The germline V gene has CDR1 ENHRY and CDR2 SYGVKD.

This clonotype came up once. CDR3 residues: CASSLWYGEETQYF. The CDR3 DNA is TGTGCCAGCAGTTTATGGTACGGAGAGGAGACCCAGTACTTC. The V gene is TRBV27, the J gene TRBJ2-5; D is uncertain. Trimming left V 1 base short and J 5 bases short, with 11 bases between. Looked up from germline, CDR1 is MNHEY and CDR2 is SMNVEV (reference sequence). CDR3 length: 14 amino acids.

The rearrangement links TRBV11-2 to TRBJ2-7, with D hard to call. Germline V gene sequence: CDR1 SGHAT, CDR2 FQNNGV. The CDR3 is made up of 14 amino acids. The ends were cut back, 3 bases at V and 3 bases at J, with 12 bases in the middle. Here the CDR3 DNA reads TGTGCCAGCAGCTTCGGCCCTCTGTACTACGAGCAGTACTTC. Protein sequence: CASSFGPLYYEQYF.

The chain employs TRBV12-3 or TRBV12-4 and TRBJ2-5, with TRBD2 matching over 9 bases. The V and J ends lost 3 bases and 5 bases, in that order; junction bases with no gene match: 4. The CDR3 is 14 amino acids. CDR3 nucleotides: TGTGCCAGCAGTTTGAGGGCGGGGGGGGAGACCCAGTACTTC. It translates to CASSLRAGGETQYF.

Here the CDR3 reads CASSELGVPGERYGYTF. The CDR3 bases are TGTGCCAGCAGTGAATTGGGGGTCCCCGGAGAGAGGTATGGCTACACCTTC. The J gene is TRBJ1-2, the V gene TRBV2; weak D call: TRBD1 (5 bases). Per the germline V gene, CDR1 is SNHLY and CDR2 is FYNNEI. With 2 bases removed from V and 5 bases from J, the gap between germline ends came to 21 bases. The CDR3 extends over 17 amino acids.

The chain couples TRBV15 to TRBJ2-7; 11 bases align to TRBD1. Germline V CDR1 and CDR2: LNHNV, YYDKDF (reference sequence). This CDR3 contains 15 residues. With V trimmed by 0 bases and J by 7 bases, 5 bases remained unmatched. The CDR3 reads CATSRERTGGEEQYF. The CDR3 DNA reads as TGTGCCACCAGCAGAGAAAGGACAGGGGGCGAGGAGCAGTACTTC. Full variable domain (rest looked up from reference TRBV15 and TRBJ2-7): DAMVIQNPRYQVTQFGKPVTLSCSQTLNHNVMYWYQQKSSQAPKLLFHYYDKDFNNEADTPDNFQSRRPNTSFCFLDIRSPGLGDTAMYLCATSRERTGGEEQYFGPGTRLTVT.

This chain connects TRBV12-3 or TRBV12-4 to TRBJ2-7, with a tentative D call TRBD2 (7 bases). The CDR3 covers 15 residues. V lost 8 bases and J 0 bases, leaving 17 bases between the germline ends. The CDR3 DNA reads as TGTGCCAGCCTGGGGCGGGGGCGGCACTCCTACGAGCAGTACTTC. Translated, it gives CASLGRGRHSYEQYF.

V usage is TRBV6-5 and J usage is TRBJ1-5; no firm D call. The ends were cut back, 4 bases at V and 7 bases at J, with 14 bases in the middle. The CDR3 length is 14 residues. Germline-derived CDR1 and CDR2 are MNHEY and SVGAGI. CDR3 DNA: TGTGCCAGCAGTTTCGATCAAGTTGGACAGCCCCAGCATTTT. It specifies CASSFDQVGQPQHF.

This clonotype has a handful of counts. The chain recombines TRBV7-9 with TRBJ1-1; D is unresolved. Trimming cost V 1 base and J 6 bases, with 12 bases left between them. The CDR3 is made up of 14 amino acids. Germline V CDR1 and CDR2: SEHNR, FQNEAQ (reference sequence). CDR3 residues: CASSLGGWRPEAFF. In nucleotides, the CDR3 is TGTGCCAGCAGCTTAGGGGGATGGAGGCCTGAAGCTTTCTTT. The entire variable domain, with the rest obtained from reference TRBV7-9 and TRBJ1-1, is as follows: DTGVSQNPRHKITKRGQNVTFRCDPISEHNRLYWYRQTLGQGPEFLTYFQNEAQLEKSRLLSDRFSAERPKGSFSTLEIQRTEQGDSAMYLCASSLGGWRPEAFFGQGTRLTVV.

The V and J genes are TRBV12-5 and TRBJ1-3, with D possibly TRBD1 on 5 matching bases. The CDR3 extends over 19 amino acids. From germline, CDR1 is LGHNT and CDR2 FRNRAP. With 0 bases removed from V and 4 bases from J, the gap between germline ends came to 22 bases. As DNA, the CDR3 is TGTGCTAGTGGTTTGGTACTCACAGGACCCACCCTCGAAGGAAACACCATATATTTT. Translated, it gives CASGLVLTGPTLEGNTIYF.

The V gene is TRBV19, the J gene TRBJ2-5, with a weak D call TRBD2 (6 bases). Between the trimmed V and J ends, which lost 9 bases and 1 base, there was a span of 12 bases. Germline lookup yields CDR1 LNHDA and CDR2 SQIVND (reference sequence). The CDR3 length is 13 residues. The CDR3 bases are TGTGCCAGCACCGCGGGGTTCCAAGAGACCCAGTACTTC. The encoded protein is CASTAGFQETQYF.

This sequence joins TRBV12-5 and TRBJ2-7; D is tentatively TRBD1 or TRBD2 (5 bases each). This CDR3 has 11 amino acids. Germline V lookup: CDR1 LGHNT, CDR2 FRNRAP. V was clipped by 11 bases and J by 3 bases, with 11 bases between them. The CDR3 DNA reads TGTGCTTGTCGAGGGGTCTACGAGCAGTACTTC. As protein: CACRGVYEQYF.

This rearrangement joins TRBV24-1 to TRBJ1-5, with 7 bases matching TRBD1. The CDR3 length is 13 residues. The ends lost 4 bases at V and 9 bases at J; junction bases unmatched: 5. Looked up from germline, CDR1 is KGHDR and CDR2 is SFDVKD. CDR3 loop: CATSEIPGGPQHF. The CDR3 nucleotides are TGTGCCACCAGTGAGATTCCAGGGGGGCCCCAGCATTTT.

The chain is built from TRBV10-3 and TRBJ2-5; a possible D gene is TRBD2 (5 bases). This CDR3 is built from 14 residues. The germline CDR1 and CDR2 sequences are ENHRY and SYGVKD. Trimming left V 4 bases short and J 3 bases short, with 12 bases between. CDR3 protein: CAISAGLGEETQYF. CDR3 DNA: TGTGCCATCAGTGCCGGACTGGGTGAAGAGACCCAGTACTTC.

This chain connects TRBV27 to TRBJ2-7; 8 nucleotides line up with TRBD2. This CDR3 contains 14 residues. J gave up 6 bases and V 5 bases, and 9 bases lay outside the gene matches. CDR1 is MNHEY, CDR2 SMNVEV, per germline (reference sequence). The CDR3, as DNA: TGTGCCAGCAGTCTCGGGGGGGCCGAGTTCGAGCAGTACTTC. Residues: CASSLGGAEFEQYF.